The rows below give T cell receptor beta chains drawn from one sample of a study of shared clonotypes between healthy human individuals. Assay used: immunoSEQ multiplex PCR; TCRdb lists only in-frame clones, some missing. The data hold around 2,000,000 clones, with roughly 95% observed a single time. The sequenced sample consisted of naive CD4+ T cells sorted from blood. These receptor sequences come from a man aged 18 to 35 in good health. CDR3s include the opening cysteine and the closing phenylalanine or tryptophan. A D gene is named only where the DNA matches it firmly. Clone size is shown for a subset of rows, as once, few, many or a class of expanded clone.

DNA: TGTGCCATCAGAAGTTCGGGGACAGGGGCTTACTACGAGCAGTACTTC
CDR3: CAIRSSGTGAYYEQYF
size: -
J: TRBJ2-7
V: TRBV10-3
D: TRBD1

DNA: TGCGCCAGCAGCTTGGCGGCAGGCATGAACACTGAAGCTTTCTTT
CDR3: CASSLAAGMNTEAFF
size: -
J: TRBJ1-1
V: TRBV5-1
D: -

DNA: TGCGCCAGCAGTGCGGGGACTGAAGCTTTCTTT
CDR3: CASSAGTEAFF
size: -
J: TRBJ1-1
V: TRBV10-2
D: -

DNA: TGTGCCAGTAGCCCGACAGTTCCCGGGGAGCTGTTTTTT
CDR3: CASSPTVPGELFF
size: once
J: TRBJ2-2
V: TRBV19
D: -

DNA: TGTGCCAGCAGCTTACCCGGACAGAGACCTGAAGCTTTCTTT
CDR3: CASSLPGQRPEAFF
size: -
J: TRBJ1-1
V: TRBV7-8
D: -

DNA: TGCGCCAGCAGCTTACCCCAGGGGGACGCAGATACGCAGTATTTT
CDR3: CASSLPQGDADTQYF
size: -
J: TRBJ2-3
V: TRBV5-1
D: TRBD1

DNA: TGTGCCAGCAGCTTACCCGGACTAGTTATGACCGGGGAGCTGTTTTTT
CDR3: CASSLPGLVMTGELFF
size: -
J: TRBJ2-2
V: TRBV11-2
D: TRBD2

DNA: TGTGCCAGCTCCCAAAGGACAGTAACTAATGAAAAACTGTTTTTT
CDR3: CASSQRTVTNEKLFF
size: -
J: TRBJ1-4
V: TRBV18
D: -

DNA: TGTGCCAGCAGCTTGGATGGGACTAGCAAATGCGAGCAGTACTTC
CDR3: CASSLDGTSKCEQYF
size: -
J: TRBJ2-7
V: TRBV5-8
D: TRBD2

DNA: TGTGCCAGCAGCCAAAAACAGGGGCCTAACTATGGCTACACCTTC
CDR3: CASSQKQGPNYGYTF
size: -
J: TRBJ1-2
V: TRBV7-2
D: TRBD1

DNA: TGTGCCAGCGCACAGGGGATAGACTATGGCTACACCTTC
CDR3: CASAQGIDYGYTF
size: -
J: TRBJ1-2
V: TRBV2
D: TRBD1

DNA: TGTGCCAGCATCCGACAGGAAAGCAATCAGCCCCAGCATTTT
CDR3: CASIRQESNQPQHF
size: -
J: TRBJ1-5
V: TRBV6-6
D: -

DNA: TGCGCCAGCAGCCAAGACTCCTACGAGCAGTACTTC
CDR3: CASSQDSYEQYF
size: -
J: TRBJ2-7
V: TRBV4-1
D: -

DNA: TGTGCCAGCAGCTTAGAAGGCCTGGTAAAGCCCCAGCATTTT
CDR3: CASSLEGLVKPQHF
size: -
J: TRBJ1-5
V: TRBV7-8
D: -

DNA: TGTGCCAGCAGGGGTGTGCAGGACAATCAGCCCCAGCATTTT
CDR3: CASRGVQDNQPQHF
size: -
J: TRBJ1-5
V: TRBV2
D: -

DNA: TGCGCCAGCAGCTTAGCGGGGGCCGGGCAGTACTTC
CDR3: CASSLAGAGQYF
size: -
J: TRBJ2-7
V: TRBV5-1
D: TRBD2

DNA: TGTGCCAGCAGCGCTCCCAAACCCTCGGCATCTCAGTACTTC
CDR3: CASSAPKPSASQYF
size: -
J: TRBJ2-4
V: TRBV11-2
D: -

DNA: TGTGCCAGCACAGGGCCGTTCGACACTGAAGCTTTCTTT
CDR3: CASTGPFDTEAFF
size: once
J: TRBJ1-1
V: TRBV2
D: -

DNA: TGCGCCAGCAGCTTACCCCAGGGGTTGGGGACAGATACGCAGTATTTT
CDR3: CASSLPQGLGTDTQYF
size: -
J: TRBJ2-3
V: TRBV5-1
D: -

DNA: TGTGCCAGCAGCTTGGGGACAGTTGGAAACACCATATATTTT
CDR3: CASSLGTVGNTIYF
size: -
J: TRBJ1-3
V: TRBV5-6
D: -

DNA: TGTGCCAGCAGTGGCAGGGCCAGGGGCGATGAGCAGTTCTTC
CDR3: CASSGRARGDEQFF
size: -
J: TRBJ2-1
V: TRBV6-1
D: -

DNA: TGTGCCACTGTGGGACAGGCGAACACTGAAGCTTTCTTT
CDR3: CATVGQANTEAFF
size: -
J: TRBJ1-1
V: TRBV7-9
D: TRBD1

DNA: TGCGCCAGCAGCTTTAGTGGCGGTCAAGAGACCCAGTACTTC
CDR3: CASSFSGGQETQYF
size: -
J: TRBJ2-5
V: TRBV5-1
D: -

DNA: TGTGCCAGCAGTGAATCCGGCAGGGGGCAGGAATACGAGCAGTACTTC
CDR3: CASSESGRGQEYEQYF
size: once
J: TRBJ2-7
V: TRBV25-1
D: TRBD1

DNA: TGCAGCGTTGAAGTCAGTAGCGGGAGGCTGTATGAGCAGTTCTTC
CDR3: CSVEVSSGRLYEQFF
size: -
J: TRBJ2-1
V: TRBV29-1
D: TRBD2

DNA: TGTGCCAGCAGTCTTAGGTTGGGCGACACTGAAGCTTTCTTT
CDR3: CASSLRLGDTEAFF
size: -
J: TRBJ1-1
V: TRBV5-4
D: -

DNA: TGTGCCAGCAGTAGGGGACAGAGTGAAGCTTTCTTT
CDR3: CASSRGQSEAFF
size: -
J: TRBJ1-1
V: TRBV6-5
D: TRBD1

DNA: TGTGCCAGCACCAACTTCGCTGAAGCTTTCTTT
CDR3: CASTNFAEAFF
size: -
J: TRBJ1-1
V: TRBV5-5
D: -

DNA: TGTGCCAGCAGTTCAGGGGGGAGGCCCTACGAGCAGTACTTC
CDR3: CASSSGGRPYEQYF
size: -
J: TRBJ2-7
V: TRBV6-5
D: -

DNA: TGTGCCAGCAGCCATGGGGGACAGGGGTCCTACGAGCAGTACTTC
CDR3: CASSHGGQGSYEQYF
size: many
J: TRBJ2-7
V: TRBV5-4
D: TRBD1

DNA: TGCGCCAGCAGCTATACTAGCGGGAACTACGAGCAGTACTTC
CDR3: CASSYTSGNYEQYF
size: -
J: TRBJ2-7
V: TRBV5-1
D: TRBD2

DNA: TGCGCCAGCAGCTCGAACGACAACAATGAGCAGTTCTTC
CDR3: CASSSNDNNEQFF
size: -
J: TRBJ2-1
V: TRBV5-1
D: -

DNA: TGTGCCATCAGTACCGCTACAGGGATGGAGACCCAGTACTTC
CDR3: CAISTATGMETQYF
size: -
J: TRBJ2-5
V: TRBV10-3
D: -

DNA: TGTGCCAGCAACTTGAGGGCCACTAACTATGGCTACACCTTC
CDR3: CASNLRATNYGYTF
size: -
J: TRBJ1-2
V: TRBV5-4
D: -